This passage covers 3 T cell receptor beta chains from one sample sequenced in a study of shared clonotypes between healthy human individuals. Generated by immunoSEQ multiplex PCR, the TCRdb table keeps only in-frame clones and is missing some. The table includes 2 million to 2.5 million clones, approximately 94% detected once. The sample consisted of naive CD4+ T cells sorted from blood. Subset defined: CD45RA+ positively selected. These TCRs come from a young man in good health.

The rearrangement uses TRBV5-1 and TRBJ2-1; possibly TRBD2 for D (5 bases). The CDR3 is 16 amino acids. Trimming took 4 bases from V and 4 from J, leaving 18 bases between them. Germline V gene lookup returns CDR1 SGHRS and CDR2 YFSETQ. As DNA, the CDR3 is TGCGCCAGCAGCCCGGGATCTCGGACGAATTACAATGAGCAGTTCTTC. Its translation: CASSPGSRTNYNEQFF.

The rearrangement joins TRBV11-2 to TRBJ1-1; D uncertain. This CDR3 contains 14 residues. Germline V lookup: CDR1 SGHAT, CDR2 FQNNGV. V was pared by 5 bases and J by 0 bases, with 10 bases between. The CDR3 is CASSNVALNTEAFF. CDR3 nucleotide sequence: TGTGCCAGCAGCAACGTCGCCCTGAACACTGAAGCTTTCTTT.

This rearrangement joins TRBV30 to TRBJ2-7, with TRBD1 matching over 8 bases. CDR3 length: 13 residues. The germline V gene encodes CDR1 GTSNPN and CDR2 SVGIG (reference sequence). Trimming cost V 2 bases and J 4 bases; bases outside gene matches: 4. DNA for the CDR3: TGTGCCTGGAGTCCAGGGGGCCGGTACGAGCAGTACTTC. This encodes CAWSPGGRYEQYF.